These 6 T cell receptor beta chains came from one sample sequenced in a study of Ad26.COV2.S vaccination and SARS-CoV-2 variants. Stated treatment: some 20 received Ad26.COV2.S at low or high dose, single or two shots; roughly five received placebo; per-sample allocation not given. On day 63 after the first injection, vaccine and placebo recipients gave samples. Libraries were prepared by immunoSEQ multiplex PCR; TCRdb keeps only in-frame clonotypes and omits some of them. The sample carries 300,000 to 400,000 clones, around 90% recorded once. This specimen was peripheral blood, taken in a trial of Ad26.COV2.S vaccine versus placebo. The origin of the receptors is a person between 18 and 65 years old who received the Ad26.COV2.S COVID-19 vaccine or a placebo.

The chain couples TRBV19 to TRBJ1-1, with 9 bases fitting TRBD1. J gave up 5 bases and V 5 bases, and 6 bases lay outside the gene matches. The CDR3 spans 14 residues. Germline V gene data show CDR1 as LNHDA and CDR2 as SQIVND (reference sequence). DNA of the CDR3: TGTGCCAGTAGTCTAGGACAGGGGTGGACTGAAGCTTTCTTT. Translation: CASSLGQGWTEAFF.

The CDR3 sequence is CASSLLKGGTEAFF. The DNA of the CDR3 is TGTGCCAGCAGCTTGTTAAAGGGTGGCACTGAAGCTTTCTTT. This chain connects TRBV5-6 to TRBJ1-1; D unclear. V dropped 1 base and J dropped 4 bases, with 11 bases sitting between them. The germline gives CDR1 SGHDT, CDR2 YYEEEE. This CDR3 has 14 residues.

The chain is built from TRBV12-3 or TRBV12-4 and TRBJ1-2; D call uncertain. CDR3 length equals 13 residues. Trimming left V 4 bases short and J 4 bases short, with 10 bases between. For the CDR3, the DNA is TGTGCCAGCAGTTCGGACGGTCTCTATGGCTACACCTTC. Protein: CASSSDGLYGYTF.

The chain combines TRBV9 with TRBJ1-1, with no clear D. The germline gives CDR1 SGDLS, CDR2 YYNGEE. V lost 2 bases and J lost 1, with 15 bases in between. This CDR3 is built from 16 residues. The CDR3 protein is CASSVSFDGSNTEAFF. The DNA of the CDR3 is TGTGCCAGCAGCGTCTCTTTCGACGGATCGAACACTGAAGCTTTCTTT.

This sequence joins TRBV7-9 and TRBJ2-6; D unclear. Germline CDR1 reads SEHNR; CDR2 reads FQNEAQ (reference sequence). V lost 8 bases to trimming and J lost 2 bases, with 13 bases between them. The CDR3 runs to 15 residues. Written as DNA, the CDR3 is TGTGCCAGCGGTACGAATCTGGCTGGGGCCAACGTCCTGACTTTC. This sequence encodes CASGTNLAGANVLTF.

The chain recombines TRBV11-3 with TRBJ2-2; weak D call: TRBD2 (6 bases). The CDR3 runs to 15 residues. V was trimmed by 5 bases and J by 7 bases, leaving 17 bases between them. Germline lookup yields CDR1 SGHNT and CDR2 YENEEA. In DNA form, the CDR3 reads TGTGCCAGCAGCCCCAGGAGGGGCGCGGGCGGGGAGCTGTTTTTT. Its protein product is CASSPRRGAGGELFF.